Listed here are 29 T cell receptor beta chains from one sample, sequenced in a study of Graves' ophthalmopathy and Graves' hyperthyroidism. TCR beta CDR3 regions were amplified from RNA transcripts. Second-round multiplex PCR came after a first-round RT-PCR that employed HTBI primers. TCRdb re-called the multiplex PCR reads through MiXCR, storing one row per CDR3 protein. Of roughly 700,000 distinct CDR3 sequences listed, 40% were seen once; the top ten hold less than 55%. Sample: peripheral blood. These receptor sequences come from an adult man with Graves' ophthalmopathy.

The V and J genes are TRBV20-1 and TRBJ2-7; 11 bases agree with TRBD2. V trimming: 0 bases; J trimming: 11 bases; junction bases outside the gene matches: 12. The V gene's germline CDR1 is DFQATT and CDR2 SNEGSKA (reference sequence). There are 15 residues in the CDR3. The CDR3 DNA is TGCAGTGCTAGAGATTCGATTAGCGGGAGGGGTGGAGAGTACTTC. This translates into CSARDSISGRGGEYF.

The J gene is TRBJ2-5, the V gene TRBV20-1; 9 positions match TRBD2. Trimming removed 5 bases from V and 1 base from J; junction bases left unmatched: 8. The CDR3 sequence is 15 residues long. Germline V CDR1 and CDR2: DFQATT, SNEGSKA (reference sequence). This chain's CDR3 is CSADASGELQETQYF. CDR3 nucleotide sequence: TGCAGTGCTGACGCTAGCGGGGAACTCCAAGAGACCCAGTACTTC.

The table lists this clonotype with many counts. CDR3 sequence (DNA): TGTGCCATCAAGGGACTAGCGGGAGGGAGCGAGCAGTACTTC. Translated, it gives CAIKGLAGGSEQYF. V usage is TRBV10-3 and J usage is TRBJ2-7; the match to TRBD2 covers 16 bases. V lost 7 bases, J lost 6 bases, and 3 bases stayed unmatched. The germline V gene has CDR1 ENHRY and CDR2 SYGVKD. There are 14 residues in the CDR3.

The chain combines TRBV18 with TRBJ2-2; D might be TRBD2 (6 bases). CDR3 length: 14 residues. V lost 3 bases to trimming and J lost 4 bases, with 9 bases between them. Germline CDR1 and CDR2: KGHSH and LQKENI. The CDR3 coding sequence is TGTGCCAGCTCACCCTCCGGGGGCACCGGGGAGCTGTTTTTT. Protein: CASSPSGGTGELFF.

The V gene is TRBV25-1, the J gene TRBJ1-6; D is undetermined. V was trimmed by 4 bases and J by 10 bases, leaving 14 bases between them. Per germline, CDR1 MGHDK and CDR2 SYGVNS. CDR3 length: 14 residues. For the CDR3, the DNA is TGTGCCAGCAGTGGTGCCCGCGGGCCCTCACCCCTCCACTTT. Translated, it gives CASSGARGPSPLHF. The whole variable domain, filled in from reference TRBV25-1 and TRBJ1-6, reads EADIYQTPRYLVIGTGKKITLECSQTMGHDKMYWYQQDPGMELHLIHYSYGVNSTEKGDLSSESTVSRIRTEHFPLTLESARPSHTSQYLCASSGARGPSPLHFGNGTRLTVT.

The V and J genes are TRBV6-6 and TRBJ2-2; D is ambiguous. V lost 9 bases and J 3 bases, leaving 14 bases between the germline ends. CDR1 is MNHNY, CDR2 SVGAGI, per germline (reference sequence). CDR3 size: 14 residues. The CDR3, as DNA: TGTGCCAGTCGTCTACTCATTGACACCGGGGAGCTGTTTTTT. Encoded protein: CASRLLIDTGELFF.

This clonotype was recorded a few times. The chain combines TRBV10-3 with TRBJ1-1; D gene ambiguous. Germline V lookup: CDR1 ENHRY, CDR2 SYGVKD. V dropped 10 bases and J dropped 6 bases, with 24 bases sitting between them. The CDR3 contains 15 residues. In DNA, the CDR3 is TGTGCCAGCAGCCCCTTGGCCGGGCCCAGGTCTGAAGCTTTCTTT. This codes for CASSPLAGPRSEAFF.

This clonotype was observed once. This chain uses TRBV9 with TRBJ2-5; the D gene is possibly TRBD2 (6 bases). From germline, CDR1 is SGDLS and CDR2 YYNGEE. Trimming left V 4 bases short and J 4 bases short, with 20 bases between. The CDR3 contains 16 residues. The CDR3 DNA is TGTGCCAGCAGCTTCGCGGGAAACTTAGCCGGAGAGACCCAGTACTTC. Its protein product is CASSFAGNLAGETQYF.

In its sample, this clonotype was seen a few times. With a much larger clone just one base away, this may be a read error. The J gene is TRBJ2-7, the V gene TRBV10-3; D is uncertain. This CDR3 contains 9 residues. The germline V and J ends were trimmed by 10 bases and 3 bases, with 4 bases remaining between them. In germline, CDR1 is ENHRY, CDR2 SYGVKD. The CDR3: CASLYEQYF. The CDR3 nucleotides are TGTGCCAGCCTCTACGAGCAGTACTTC.

This clonotype was seen a few times. The chain uses TRBV25-1 and TRBJ2-2; D is unresolved. Germline CDR1 MGHDK, CDR2 SYGVNS. Trimming pared 6 bases from V and 1 base from J, leaving 21 bases between. This CDR3 region has 18 residues. The CDR3 is CASSQDTYGELNTGELFF. The CDR3 coding sequence is TGTGCCAGCAGCCAAGATACCTATGGAGAATTGAACACCGGGGAGCTGTTTTTT.

The chain combines TRBV10-3 with TRBJ2-5, with 8 bases lining up with TRBD2. Trimming cost V 10 bases and J 4 bases; bases outside gene matches: 8. Germline V gives CDR1 ENHRY, CDR2 SYGVKD. This CDR3 is built from 13 residues. The CDR3 coding sequence is TGTGCCAGCACCGCGGGGACTAGAGAGACCCAGTACTTC. Amino acid sequence: CASTAGTRETQYF.

As regards this clonotype: A read error may be the cause here, since a much bigger clone is one base away. The chain employs TRBV7-9 and TRBJ2-6; D ambiguous. CDR1 and CDR2 (germline): SEHNR, FQNEAQ (reference sequence). The CDR3 spans 14 residues. In DNA form, the CDR3 reads TGTTCCAGCAGCTTAGAGGCTGGGGCCAACGTCCTGACTTTC. It codes for CSSSLEAGANVLTF.

On this clonotype: The CDR3 end shows no conserved phenylalanine or tryptophan, and so a read error is likely. The rearrangement links TRBV12-3 or TRBV12-4 to TRBJ2-7; D possibly matches TRBD1 or TRBD2 (5 bases each). CDR3 length equals 12 residues. V gave up 1 base and J gave up 6 bases, with 7 bases separating them. The CDR3 DNA follows: TGTGCCAGCAGTTTAGGGGGGAGCGAGCAGTACTGC. Protein product: CASSLGGSEQYC.

Many counts were recorded for this clonotype. In nucleotides, the CDR3 is TGTGCCAGCAGTCAGCTAGCGGGAGACAACGAGCAGTACTTC. Residues: CASSQLAGDNEQYF. The chain uses TRBV2 and TRBJ2-7; 10 bases agree with TRBD2. CDR3 length: 14 residues. The trim removed 5 bases at V and 5 bases at J, leaving 6 bases unmatched. Germline lookup yields CDR1 SNHLY and CDR2 FYNNEI.

This clonotype has more than one count but fewer than ten. The gene calls are TRBV20-1 and TRBJ1-1; D is ambiguous. Trimming left V 1 base short and J 0 bases short, with 9 bases between. Germline V gene sequence: CDR1 DFQATT, CDR2 SNEGSKA (reference sequence). The CDR3 runs 14 residues. The CDR3 loop is CSARGRHMNTEAFF. CDR3 nucleotides: TGCAGTGCTAGAGGACGGCACATGAACACTGAAGCTTTCTTT.

This clonotype occurred a few times. This chain uses TRBV4-1 with TRBJ2-7; 7 bases are shared with TRBD1. In germline, CDR1 is MGHRA, CDR2 YSYEKL. The CDR3 length is 14 residues. J lost 4 bases, V lost 3 bases, and 6 bases had no gene match. CDR3 region: CASSQTGSRYEQYF. The CDR3 nucleotides read TGCGCCAGCAGCCAGACAGGGAGTAGGTACGAGCAGTACTTC.

This clonotype has just one count. The J gene is TRBJ2-2, the V gene TRBV10-2; weak D call: TRBD2 (7 bases). The CDR3 totals 21 residues. Germline V gene lookup returns CDR1 WSHSY and CDR2 SAAADI. V lost 7 bases and J 4 bases, leaving 34 bases between the germline ends. This CDR3 is CASNGGRLEVRGSWGTGELFF. CDR3 nucleotides: TGCGCCAGCAATGGGGGCAGGCTTGAGGTGCGCGGGAGCTGGGGCACCGGGGAGCTGTTTTTT.

This chain joins TRBV5-1 and TRBJ2-5; a possible D gene is TRBD2 (6 bases). V lost 3 bases and J lost 5, with 17 bases in between. The CDR3 is 15 residues long. Germline V gene data show CDR1 as SGHRS and CDR2 as YFSETQ. CDR3 DNA sequence: TGCGCCAGCAGCTCCCGCCCCGGAGGGACGGAGACCCAGTACTTC. It is translated as CASSSRPGGTETQYF.

This clonotype was found a few times. One end of the junction varies from germline; a read error may be responsible. This chain joins TRBV24-1 and TRBJ1-5; D is possibly TRBD1 (6 bases). CDR1 and CDR2 (germline): KGHDR, SFDVKD. The CDR3 is 15 amino acids. The DNA of the CDR3 is TGTGCCAGCAGTGACATGGGCAGGGGCCATCAGCCCCAGCATTTT. Its translation is CASSDMGRGHQPQHF.

The genes are TRBV20-1 and TRBJ1-5; D is possibly TRBD1 (6 bases). The germline V gene encodes CDR1 DFQATT and CDR2 SNEGSKA (reference sequence). The V end was cut by 2 bases, the J end by 2 bases, with 10 bases between. The CDR3 runs 14 residues. In nucleotides, the CDR3 is TGCAGTGCTAGATGGGGGGCCCGCAATCAGCCCCAGCATTTT. This codes for CSARWGARNQPQHF.

This rearrangement joins TRBV15 to TRBJ1-5; D unclear. The CDR3 runs 11 residues. Germline V lookup: CDR1 LNHNV, CDR2 YYDKDF (reference sequence). Between the trimmed V and J ends, which lost 3 bases and 10 bases, there was a span of 7 bases. DNA of the CDR3: TGTGCCACCAGCAGGCCGGGACCCCAGCATTTT. The encoded protein is CATSRPGPQHF.

As concerns this clonotype: One end of the junction is discordant with germline, which a read error may explain. This chain connects TRBV12-3 or TRBV12-4 to TRBJ1-1; D remains unclear. The CDR3 is made up of 12 amino acids. The CDR3 DNA reads TGTGCCGGCAGTTGGGAAAACACTGAAGCTTTCTTT. It is translated as CAGSWENTEAFF.

In its sample, this clonotype was seen a few times. The rearrangement links TRBV7-9 to TRBJ2-5; 7 bases are a match to TRBD1. This CDR3 spans 14 amino acids. Germline CDR1 is SEHNR and CDR2 is FQNEAQ (reference sequence). Trimming cost V 5 bases and J 3 bases; bases outside gene matches: 6. As DNA, the CDR3 is TGTGCCAGCAGCCCAACGGACAGGAAAGAGACCCAGTACTTC. This translates into CASSPTDRKETQYF.

This clonotype was observed at least ten times. This sequence joins TRBV15 and TRBJ2-5, with D maybe TRBD1 (6 bases). V gave up 4 bases and J gave up 2 bases, with 14 bases separating them. This CDR3 has 15 residues. Germline CDR1 is LNHNV and CDR2 is YYDKDF (reference sequence). The CDR3 protein is CATSINRATQETQYF. CDR3 bases: TGTGCCACCAGCATTAACAGGGCGACACAAGAGACCCAGTACTTC.

This clonotype was observed many times. This sequence joins TRBV14 and TRBJ1-2; D call uncertain. The CDR3 length is 11 residues. Germline CDR1 and CDR2: SGHDN and FVKESK. V shed 7 bases and J shed 11 bases, with 14 bases lying between them. As DNA, the CDR3 is TGTGCCAGCACATCGGGGATGACTTACACCTTC. Amino acids: CASTSGMTYTF.

The chain combines TRBV29-1 with TRBJ1-2; tentative D call: TRBD1 (5 bases). Trimming shortened V by 8 bases and J by 11 bases, and 15 bases separated the two germline ends. Germline CDR1 is SQVTM and CDR2 is ANQGSEA. The CDR3 is 10 amino acids. The CDR3, as DNA: TGCAGCACCATTGGGCAGGGATACACCTTC. Translation: CSTIGQGYTF.

This clonotype was picked up many times. J is TRBJ1-1 and V is TRBV10-3, with 9 bases identical to TRBD1. The length of the CDR3 is 13 residues. V gave up 4 bases and J gave up 8 bases; unmatched junction bases: 5. The germline V gene encodes CDR1 ENHRY and CDR2 SYGVKD. The CDR3: CAISGGQGTEAFF. The CDR3 bases are TGTGCCATCAGTGGGGGACAGGGTACCGAAGCTTTCTTT.

This clonotype was recorded a few times. This chain uses TRBV15 with TRBJ2-5; no clear D gene. CDR3 length: 11 residues. V lost 6 bases and J lost 4, with 6 bases in between. Per germline, CDR1 LNHNV and CDR2 YYDKDF (reference sequence). CDR3 sequence reads: CATRAVETQYF. The CDR3 nucleotides read TGTGCCACCAGGGCGGTAGAGACCCAGTACTTC.

As concerns this clonotype: A much larger clone is a single base away; this may be a read error. The rearrangement links TRBV10-3 to TRBJ1-1; possible D gene TRBD1, 6 bases. Germline V lookup: CDR1 ENHRY, CDR2 SYGVKD. V lost 6 bases and J 2 bases, leaving 13 bases between the germline ends. The CDR3 extends over 14 amino acids. In DNA form, the CDR3 reads TGTGCCATCAGCTCACAGGGCCGCAACACTGAAGCTTTCTTT. This codes for CAISSQGRNTEAFF.